Listed here is a single T cell receptor beta chain. V dropped 4 bases and J dropped 8; count of bases not matched to a gene: 14. CDR3 length: 16 amino acids. Germline loops: CDR1 MDHEN, CDR2 SYDVKM. This entry is derived from a study of blood T cell repertoires in COVID-19. In the study overall: Whether acute or convalescent, the COVID-19 samples came from the United States, Italy and Spain. Sources were T cells, B-cell-depleted T cells, or PBMCs; the material itself was cDNA or gDNA.

In the source study's methods: Nucleated cell number was recorded as an estimate derived from reference gene primer amplification. Repertoires were generated with immunoSEQ multiplex PCR, while TCRdb's copy carries only in-frame clones and drops some. The V and J calls and clone size are taken from that table; D and trimming were inferred from the DNA. The repertoire consists of a few hundred thousand clones, with around 90% occurring once and the leading ten covering roughly 2.2%. The clonotype was recovered from a woman in her 50s who had recovered from COVID-19. This chain connects TRBV28 to TRBJ1-2; 9 bases are shared with TRBD1. Input material: peripheral blood. The DNA for the CDR3 is TGTGCCAGCAGTTCTCCCGGAGGGACAGGGTATGGAGGCTACACCTTC. Its translation: CASSSPGGTGYGGYTF.